These T cell receptor beta chains were read from a single sample in a study of PD-1 blockade in classical Hodgkin lymphoma. Produced via immunoSEQ multiplex PCR; TCRdb's table is partial and in-frame only. Seen here are some 23,000 clones, around 80% observed once, and the top ten hold 15% to 20%. The sequences come from peripheral blood mononuclear cells (PBMCs), collected before the second cycle of nivolumab. Receptor source: a human donor with classical Hodgkin lymphoma. The CDR3 runs from the conserved cysteine through the conserved F or W. The D gene is left open where the match is weak. Clone size is given for some rows only: seen once, a few or many times, or a class if the clone is expanded.

CDR3 protein | CDR3 DNA | clone size | V gene | D gene | J gene
CASSQDQGNEKLFF | TGTGCCAGCAGCCAAGATCAGGGGAATGAAAAACTGTTTTTT | . | TRBV4-2 | . | TRBJ1-4
CASSFSAGLRYGYTF | TGTGCCAGCAGCTTCTCGGCAGGGCTACGCTATGGCTACACCTTC | . | TRBV7-2 | . | TRBJ1-2
CASSYSSNQPQHF | TGTGCCAGCAGTTATAGTAGCAATCAGCCCCAGCATTTT | . | TRBV6-6 | . | TRBJ1-5
CASRTGQGSSEQFF | TGTGCCAGCAGAACTGGACAGGGGTCAAGTGAGCAGTTCTTC | . | TRBV6-1 | TRBD1 | TRBJ2-1
CASSSPGFGETQYF | TGTGCCAGCAGCTCACCCGGTTTCGGGGAGACCCAGTACTTC | . | TRBV5-3 | . | TRBJ2-5
CASSFPGDNSPLHF | TGTGCCAGCAGTTTCCCCGGGGATAATTCACCCCTCCACTTT | . | TRBV27 | . | TRBJ1-6
CASSFPSGREAYNEQFF | TGTGCCAGCAGCTTCCCTAGCGGGAGGGAGGCCTACAATGAGCAGTTCTTC | . | TRBV9 | TRBD2 | TRBJ2-1
CASSLGLDYGYTF | TGTGCCAGCAGCTTGGGCCTGGACTATGGCTACACCTTC | . | TRBV5-6 | . | TRBJ1-2
CATSRRRTGGETQYF | TGTGCCACCAGTAGAAGGCGGACAGGGGGGGAGACCCAGTACTTC | . | TRBV27 | TRBD1 | TRBJ2-5
CASTGFYTEAFF | TGTGCCAGTACAGGGTTCTACACTGAAGCTTTCTTT | once | TRBV19 | . | TRBJ1-1
CASSEPGTGAYYGYTF | TGTGCCAGCAGTGAACCTGGGACAGGGGCTTACTATGGCTACACCTTC | . | TRBV6-1 | TRBD1 | TRBJ1-2
CASSQAGEFGGGSGYGYTF | TGCGCCAGCAGCCAGGCGGGGGAGTTCGGCGGGGGCAGTGGCTATGGCTACACCTTC | . | TRBV4-1 | . | TRBJ1-2
CASSQGAYYNEQFF | TGTGCCAGCAGCCAAGGGGCGTACTACAATGAGCAGTTCTTC | . | TRBV6-5 | . | TRBJ2-1
CARRSGDRNSPLHF | TGTGCCAGGAGATCAGGGGATCGTAATTCACCCCTCCACTTT | . | TRBV27 | . | TRBJ1-6
CASSTLAGAPNEQFF | TGTGCCAGCAGCACACTAGCGGGGGCCCCCAATGAGCAGTTCTTC | . | TRBV5-6 | TRBD2 | TRBJ2-1
CASSEGGDTQYF | TGTGCCAGCAGTGAAGGTGGGGATACGCAGTATTTT | once | TRBV2 | . | TRBJ2-3
CASSYSTRINEKLFF | TGTGCCAGCAGTTACTCAACCAGGATTAATGAAAAACTGTTTTTT | . | TRBV6-5 | . | TRBJ1-4
CASSLGDRASGELFF | TGCGCCAGCAGCTTAGGGGACAGGGCGTCCGGGGAGCTGTTTTTT | . | TRBV5-1 | TRBD1 | TRBJ2-2
CSARADTQYF | TGCAGTGCAAGGGCAGATACGCAGTATTTT | few | TRBV20-1 | . | TRBJ2-3
CASSLGSVNQPQHF | TGTGCCAGCAGCTTGGGTTCTGTCAATCAGCCCCAGCATTTT | . | TRBV5-6 | . | TRBJ1-5
CASSYDGKRTEAFF | TGTGCCAGCAGTTACGATGGGAAGAGGACTGAAGCTTTCTTT | . | TRBV6-5 | . | TRBJ1-1
CASSELGLAGVLNYEQYF | TGTGCCAGCAGTGAATTGGGGCTAGCGGGAGTCCTCAATTACGAGCAGTACTTC | . | TRBV25-1 | TRBD2 | TRBJ2-7
CASSSAGTGAYEQYF | TGTGCCAGCAGCTCCGCCGGGACGGGTGCCTACGAGCAGTACTTC | . | TRBV7-2 | . | TRBJ2-7
CASGLLGLAGLLTNTGELFF | TGTGCTAGTGGTTTGTTGGGGCTAGCGGGCCTCCTCACGAACACCGGGGAGCTGTTTTTT | . | TRBV12-5 | TRBD2 | TRBJ2-2
CAGGASYEQYF | TGTGCCGGGGGGGCTTCCTACGAGCAGTACTTC | . | TRBV6-1 | . | TRBJ2-7
CASSQVPERGAFF | TGCGCCAGCAGCCAGGTTCCAGAAAGGGGAGCTTTCTTT | . | TRBV4-3 | . | TRBJ1-1
CASSGLDSPLHF | TGTGCCAGCAGCGGACTGGATTCACCCCTCCACTTT | few | TRBV7-8 | . | TRBJ1-6
CASSLARDRHNEQFF | TGTGCCAGCAGCTTAGCCCGGGACAGGCACAATGAGCAGTTCTTC | . | TRBV11-2 | TRBD1 | TRBJ2-1
CASSSVEGTNYGYTF | TGTGCCAGCAGCTCAGTCGAAGGGACTAACTATGGCTACACCTTC | . | TRBV11-2 | . | TRBJ1-2
CASSLDPERINYGYTF | TGTGCCAGCAGTTTAGACCCAGAGAGAATTAACTATGGCTACACCTTC | . | TRBV27 | . | TRBJ1-2
CASLTADNSPLHF | TGTGCCAGCTTAACCGCCGATAATTCACCCCTCCACTTT | . | TRBV2 | . | TRBJ1-6
CASSQDTPGTEAFF | TGCGCCAGCAGCCAAGATACCCCGGGGACTGAAGCTTTCTTT | . | TRBV5-4 | . | TRBJ1-1
CASSKPGLATQYF | TGTGCCAGCAGCAAGCCGGGACTAGCAACCCAGTACTTC | . | TRBV9 | TRBD2 | TRBJ2-5
CASSPTAGAREQYF | TGTGCCAGCTCACCAACCGCGGGGGCTCGGGAGCAGTACTTC | . | TRBV18 | . | TRBJ2-7
CASSEEGQSSYEQYF | TGTGCCAGCAGTGAGGAGGGACAAAGCTCCTACGAGCAGTACTTC | few | TRBV6-4 | . | TRBJ2-7
CASSGTWSSYNEQFF | TGTGCCAGCAGCGGGACCTGGAGCTCCTACAATGAGCAGTTCTTC | . | TRBV7-6 | . | TRBJ2-1
CASSINSNTEAFF | TGTGCCAGTAGTATAAACTCGAACACTGAAGCTTTCTTT | medium-sized | TRBV19 | . | TRBJ1-1
CASSYFAGGNTGELFF | TGTGCCAGCAGTTACTTTGCGGGGGGGAACACCGGGGAGCTGTTTTTT | . | TRBV6-5 | TRBD2 | TRBJ2-2
CASGLVLARADSGRSTDTQYF | TGTGCTAGTGGTTTGGTATTGGCCCGTGCCGATAGCGGGAGGTCCACAGATACGCAGTATTTT | . | TRBV12-5 | TRBD2 | TRBJ2-3
CASSPRGPMNTEAFF | TGTGCCAGCAGTCCCCGCGGCCCGATGAACACTGAAGCTTTCTTT | once | TRBV6-1 | . | TRBJ1-1
CASSLRAGNYEQYF | TGTGCCAGCAGCTTAAGGGCGGGGAACTACGAGCAGTACTTC | . | TRBV11-2 | . | TRBJ2-7
CASSYLASPTDTQYF | TGTGCCAGCAGTTATCTAGCGAGTCCCACAGATACGCAGTATTTT | . | TRBV6-5 | . | TRBJ2-3
CASSLIPGGALEGYTF | TGTGCCAGCAGCTTAATACCGGGGGGCGCTTTGGAAGGCTACACCTTC | . | TRBV7-2 | . | TRBJ1-2
CASRREGNQPQHF | TGTGCCAGCAGGAGGGAGGGAAACCAGCCCCAGCATTTT | . | TRBV7-8 | . | TRBJ1-5
CASSYITGPGANVLTF | TGTGCCAGCAGTTATATAACAGGGCCAGGGGCCAACGTCCTGACTTTC | . | TRBV7-9 | . | TRBJ2-6
CASGLPKGLTGGSHYEQYF | TGTGCTAGTGGTTTGCCAAAGGGACTAACGGGAGGGTCCCACTACGAGCAGTACTTC | . | TRBV12-5 | TRBD2 | TRBJ2-7
CASSYFSSRTDTQYF | TGTGCCAGCAGTTATTTTAGTTCCCGCACAGATACGCAGTATTTT | . | TRBV6-6 | . | TRBJ2-3
CASSATDMPGDEQYF | TGTGCCAGCAGCGCCACCGACATGCCGGGCGACGAGCAGTACTTC | . | TRBV6-5 | . | TRBJ2-7
CASSIPGTPYNEQFF | TGTGCCAGTAGTATCCCCGGGACTCCCTACAATGAGCAGTTCTTC | . | TRBV19 | . | TRBJ2-1
CASSRGSGTGFYGYTF | TGTGCCAGTAGTAGGGGCTCCGGGACAGGCTTCTATGGCTACACCTTC | . | TRBV19 | TRBD1 | TRBJ1-2
CASSKTDYGYTF | TGTGCCAGCAGCAAAACAGACTATGGCTACACCTTC | . | TRBV28 | . | TRBJ1-2
CASRDQGARPLLHF | TGTGCCAGTAGGGATCAGGGGGCCCGCCCCCTCCTCCACTTT | . | TRBV19 | TRBD1 | TRBJ1-6
CASSRRGGLSTEAFF | TGCGCCAGCAGCCGAAGAGGCGGTTTGAGCACTGAAGCTTTCTTT | . | TRBV4-1 | . | TRBJ1-1
CASSLGAQRAEAFF | TGTGCCAGCAGTTTGGGGGCCCAGAGAGCTGAAGCTTTCTTT | . | TRBV6-5 | . | TRBJ1-1
CASSESGRAGDTQYF | TGTGCCAGCAGTGAATCGGGAAGGGCGGGGGATACGCAGTATTTT | . | TRBV25-1 | . | TRBJ2-3
CASSFRAEPYSGNTIYF | TGTGCCAGCAGTTTCCGGGCAGAGCCGTACTCTGGAAACACCATATATTTT | . | TRBV27 | . | TRBJ1-3
CASSPGGTDYEQYF | TGTGCCAGCAGCCCCGGGGGGACGGACTACGAGCAGTACTTC | medium-sized | TRBV5-4 | TRBD2 | TRBJ2-7
CASSLALAGGLTYEQYF | TGTGCCAGCAGCTTGGCCTTGGCAGGGGGCCTCACCTACGAGCAGTACTTC | . | TRBV5-6 | TRBD1 | TRBJ2-7
CASSFGDIGNYGYTF | TGTGCCAGCAGTTTCGGGGACATAGGAAACTATGGCTACACCTTC | . | TRBV28 | . | TRBJ1-2